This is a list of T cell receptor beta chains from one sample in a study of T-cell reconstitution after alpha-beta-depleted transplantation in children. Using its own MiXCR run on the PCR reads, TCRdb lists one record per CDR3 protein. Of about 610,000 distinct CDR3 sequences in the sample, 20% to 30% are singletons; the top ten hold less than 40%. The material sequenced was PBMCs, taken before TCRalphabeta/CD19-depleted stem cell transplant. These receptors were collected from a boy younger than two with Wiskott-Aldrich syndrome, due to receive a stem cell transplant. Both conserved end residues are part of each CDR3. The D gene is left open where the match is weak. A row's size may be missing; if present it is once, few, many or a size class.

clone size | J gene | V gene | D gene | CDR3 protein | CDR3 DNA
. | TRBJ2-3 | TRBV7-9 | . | CASSLGSSTDAQYF | TGTGCCAGCAGCTTAGGCAGTTCCACAGATGCGCAGTATTTT
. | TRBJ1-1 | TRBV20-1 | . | CSALQANTEAFF | TGCAGTGCGCTACAGGCGAACACTGAAGCTTTCTTT
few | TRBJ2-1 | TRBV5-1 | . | CPSSLTFGNEQFF | TGCCCCAGCAGCTTAACGTTCGGCAATGAGCAGTTCTTC
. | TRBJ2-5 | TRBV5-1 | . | CASTQAGQETQYF | TGCGCCAGCACCCAAGCAGGACAAGAGACCCAGTACTTC
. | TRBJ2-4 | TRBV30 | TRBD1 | CAWKTGVDIQYF | TGTGCCTGGAAAACAGGGGTGGACATTCAGTACTTC
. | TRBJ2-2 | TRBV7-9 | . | CASSLRSSGSNTGELFF | TGTGCCAGCAGCTTACGCTCCTCAGGGAGTAACACCGGGGAGCTGTTTTTT
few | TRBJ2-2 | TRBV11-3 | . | CASSLGNGRNTGELFF | TGTGCCAGCAGCTTAGGAAACGGGAGGAACACCGGGGAGCTGTTTTTT
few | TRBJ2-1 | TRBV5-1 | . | CASSLGISRPNNEQFF | TGCGCCAGCAGCTTGGGTATCTCTAGACCTAACAATGAGCAGTTCTTC
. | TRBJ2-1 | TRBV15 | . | CATSRGRDYNEQFF | TGTGCCACCAGCAGAGGTAGGGACTACAATGAGCAGTTCTTC
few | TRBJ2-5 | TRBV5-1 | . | CASSQRPRDQETQYF | TGCGCCAGCAGCCAACGCCCCCGGGACCAAGAGACCCAGTACTTC
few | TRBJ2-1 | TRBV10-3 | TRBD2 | CATCLAGGNNEQFF | TGTGCCACGTGCCTAGCGGGGGGGAACAATGAGCAGTTCTTC
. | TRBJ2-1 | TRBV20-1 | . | CSARESWNEQFF | TGCAGTGCTAGAGAATCTTGGAATGAGCAGTTCTTC
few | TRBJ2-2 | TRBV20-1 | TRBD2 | CSASPSGTNTGELFF | TGCAGTGCTAGTCCTAGCGGAACGAACACCGGGGAGCTGTTTTTT
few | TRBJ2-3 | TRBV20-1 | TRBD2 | CSARPGTSGDTQYF | TGCAGTGCTAGACCCGGGACTAGCGGAGATACGCAGTATTTT
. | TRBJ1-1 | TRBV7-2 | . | CASSLVYGNTEAFF | TGTGCCAGCAGCTTAGTTTACGGGAACACTGAAGCTTTCTTT
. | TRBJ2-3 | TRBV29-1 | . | CSVELTDTQYF | TGCAGCGTTGAACTCACAGATACGCAGTATTTT
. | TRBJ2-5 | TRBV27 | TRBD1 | CASSQQGALGQETQYF | TGTGCCAGCAGTCAACAGGGGGCTCTAGGCCAAGAGACCCAGTACTTC
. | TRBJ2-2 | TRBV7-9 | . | CASSLGKVTGELFF | TGTGCCAGCAGCTTAGGAAAGGTCACCGGGGAGCTGTTTTTT
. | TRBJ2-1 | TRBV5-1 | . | CASSPVSGLYNEQFF | TGCGCCAGCAGCCCTGTAAGCGGGCTTTACAATGAGCAGTTCTTC
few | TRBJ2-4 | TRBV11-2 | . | CASSLAPGPRARDF | TGTGCCAGCAGCTTAGCGCCCGGGCCTAGGGCCCGAGACTTC
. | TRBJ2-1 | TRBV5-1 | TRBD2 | CASSLLAVVYNEQFF | TGCGCCAGCAGCTTGCTAGCGGTGGTATACAATGAGCAGTTCTTC
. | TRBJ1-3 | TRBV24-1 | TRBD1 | CATSDWQGESGNTIYF | TGTGCCACCAGTGATTGGCAGGGGGAATCTGGAAACACCATATATTTT
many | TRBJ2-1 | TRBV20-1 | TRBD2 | CSAADPGTRQFF | TGCAGTGCTGCGGACCCGGGGACTAGGCAGTTCTTC
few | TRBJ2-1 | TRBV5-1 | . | CASSLYPFGGLLSSYNEQFF | TGCGCCAGCAGCTTGTATCCTTTTGGAGGACTATTAAGCTCCTACAATGAGCAGTTCTTC
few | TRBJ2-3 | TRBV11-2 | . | CASSLVAVIVADTQYF | TGTGCCAGCAGCTTAGTGGCCGTTATAGTGGCAGATACGCAGTATTTT
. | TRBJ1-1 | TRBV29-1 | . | CSASDAHRMNTEAFF | TGCAGCGCCTCGGACGCCCACCGGATGAACACTGAAGCTTTCTTT
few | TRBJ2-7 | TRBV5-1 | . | CASGPGEVYEQYF | TGCGCCAGCGGCCCTGGGGAAGTCTACGAGCAGTACTTC
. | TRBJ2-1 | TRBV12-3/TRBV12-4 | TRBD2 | CASSSGAGVSYYNEQFF | TGTGCCAGCAGTTCCGGAGCGGGAGTGAGCTACTACAATGAGCAGTTCTTC
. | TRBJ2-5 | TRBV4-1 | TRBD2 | CASSQGTSGRAVETQYF | TGCGCCAGCAGCCAGGGGACTAGCGGGAGGGCCGTAGAGACCCAGTACTTC
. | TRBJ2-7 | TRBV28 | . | CASSTTDYEQYF | TGTGCCAGCAGCACAACGGATTACGAGCAGTACTTC
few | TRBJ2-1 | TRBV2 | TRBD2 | CASILAESYNEQFF | TGTGCCAGCATCCTAGCGGAGTCCTACAATGAGCAGTTCTTC
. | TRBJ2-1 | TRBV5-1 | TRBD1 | CASSWGIRQGSEQFF | TGCGCCAGCAGCTGGGGGATACGACAGGGGTCTGAGCAGTTCTTC
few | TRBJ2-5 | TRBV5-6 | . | CASSLPSRRSYLQETQYF | TGTGCCAGCAGCTTGCCATCGCGCAGGAGCTACCTCCAAGAGACCCAGTACTTC
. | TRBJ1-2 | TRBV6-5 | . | CASSYLSGAGYGYTF | TGTGCCAGCAGTTACTTATCAGGGGCGGGCTATGGCTACACCTTC
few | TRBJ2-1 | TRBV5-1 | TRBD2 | CASSNPLAGGFNEQFF | TGCGCCAGCAGCAACCCACTAGCGGGAGGGTTCAATGAGCAGTTCTTC
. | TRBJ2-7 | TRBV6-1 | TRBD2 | CASNSGRARYEQYF | TGTGCCAGCAATAGCGGGAGGGCTCGCTACGAGCAGTACTTC
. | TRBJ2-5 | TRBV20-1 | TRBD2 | CSAILAGRGETQYF | TGCAGTGCTATATTAGCGGGAAGGGGAGAGACCCAGTACTTC
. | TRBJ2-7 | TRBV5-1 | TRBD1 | CASSSDRANYEQYF | TGCGCCAGCAGCTCCGACAGGGCCAACTACGAGCAGTACTTC
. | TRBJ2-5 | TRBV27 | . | CASSFGLGAQTQYF | TGTGCCAGCAGTTTTGGGCTCGGTGCACAGACCCAGTACTTC
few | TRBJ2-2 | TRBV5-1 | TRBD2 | CASSMGLVKVGELFF | TGCGCCAGCAGCATGGGACTAGTTAAGGTCGGGGAGCTGTTTTTT
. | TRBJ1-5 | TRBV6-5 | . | CASSYPITGNSNQPQHF | TGTGCCAGCAGTTACCCTATTACAGGGAATAGCAATCAGCCCCAGCATTTT
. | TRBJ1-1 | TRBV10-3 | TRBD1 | CAISDSGTGGTEAFF | TGTGCCATCAGTGACTCCGGGACAGGGGGCACTGAAGCTTTCTTT
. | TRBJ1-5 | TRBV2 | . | CASHGDNQPQHF | TGTGCCAGCCACGGGGACAATCAGCCCCAGCATTTT
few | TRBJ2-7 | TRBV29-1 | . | CSVGLTNEQYF | TGCAGCGTTGGACTAACTAACGAGCAGTACTTC
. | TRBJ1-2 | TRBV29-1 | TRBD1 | CSVDRGPVGYTF | TGCAGCGTCGACAGGGGGCCGGTTGGCTACACCTTC
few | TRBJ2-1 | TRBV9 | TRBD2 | CASSVGTSGRVGEQFF | TGTGCCAGCAGCGTAGGTACTAGCGGGAGAGTGGGTGAGCAGTTCTTC
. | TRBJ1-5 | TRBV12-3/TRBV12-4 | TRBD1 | CASSLSGTGGGYQPQHF | TGTGCCAGCAGTTTATCCGGGACAGGGGGCGGTTATCAGCCCCAGCATTTT
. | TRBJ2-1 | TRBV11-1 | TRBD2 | CASSRLAGVLNEQFF | TGTGCCAGCAGCCGACTAGCGGGAGTCCTTAATGAGCAGTTCTTC
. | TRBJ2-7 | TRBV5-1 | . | CASSTGPRTDYEQYF | TGCGCCAGCAGCACGGGCCCCCGGACAGACTACGAGCAGTACTTC
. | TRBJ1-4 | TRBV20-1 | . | CSARRAGPNEKLFF | TGCAGTGCCCGAAGAGCAGGTCCTAATGAAAAACTGTTTTTT
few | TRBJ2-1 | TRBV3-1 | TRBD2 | CASSQGGLAVSYNEQFF | TGTGCCAGCAGCCAAGGTGGACTAGCGGTCTCCTACAATGAGCAGTTCTTC
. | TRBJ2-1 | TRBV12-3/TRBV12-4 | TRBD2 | CASLGLAIGNDQFF | TGTGCCAGCCTAGGACTAGCAATAGGAAATGACCAGTTCTTC
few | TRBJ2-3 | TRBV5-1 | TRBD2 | CASSGSSGGKDTQYF | TGCGCCAGCAGCGGATCTAGCGGGGGAAAAGATACGCAGTATTTT
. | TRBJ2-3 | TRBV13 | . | CASSYGTEGTDTQYF | TGTGCCAGCTCCTACGGGACCGAAGGCACAGATACGCAGTATTTT
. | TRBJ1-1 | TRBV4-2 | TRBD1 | CASSQTGQGNTEAFF | TGTGCCAGCAGCCAAACGGGACAGGGGAACACTGAAGCTTTCTTT
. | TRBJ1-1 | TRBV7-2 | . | CASSLWKGDEAFF | TGTGCCAGCAGCTTATGGAAGGGGGATGAAGCTTTCTTT
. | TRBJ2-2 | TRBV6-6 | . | CASSPPFAGELFF | TGTGCCAGCAGCCCTCCGTTCGCCGGGGAGCTGTTTTTT
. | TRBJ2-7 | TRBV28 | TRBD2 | CASRGLAGAYEQYF | TGTGCCAGCAGAGGACTAGCGGGAGCCTACGAGCAGTACTTC